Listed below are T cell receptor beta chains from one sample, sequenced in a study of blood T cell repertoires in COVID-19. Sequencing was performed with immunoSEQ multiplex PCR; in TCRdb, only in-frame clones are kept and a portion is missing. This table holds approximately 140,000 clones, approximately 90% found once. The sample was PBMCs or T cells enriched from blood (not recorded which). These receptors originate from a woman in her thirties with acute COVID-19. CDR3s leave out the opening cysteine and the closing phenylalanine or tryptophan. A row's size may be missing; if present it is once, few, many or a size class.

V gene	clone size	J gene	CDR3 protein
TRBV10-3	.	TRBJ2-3	AISESRATDTQY
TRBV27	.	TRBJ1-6	ASSLKSRTGDSRSPLH
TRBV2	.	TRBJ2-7	ASSSTRVYEQY
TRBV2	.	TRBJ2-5	ASSFGTGGETQY
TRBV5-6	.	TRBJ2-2	ASSLDRRMNTGELF
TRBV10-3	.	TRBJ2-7	AISDLQPSYEQY
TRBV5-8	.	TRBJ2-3	ASSFGGATGSDTQY
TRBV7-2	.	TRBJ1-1	ASSPDRGRRAEAF
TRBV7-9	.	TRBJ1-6	ASSLTGFNSPLH
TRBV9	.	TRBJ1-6	ASSLDLRNNSPLH
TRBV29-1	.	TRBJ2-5	SVNKETQY
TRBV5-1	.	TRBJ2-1	ASSLSGRGINEQF
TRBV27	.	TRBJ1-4	ASTGTAVNEKLF
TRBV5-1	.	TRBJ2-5	ASSLGAIGETQY
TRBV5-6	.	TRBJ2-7	ASSLTPLASMTYEQY
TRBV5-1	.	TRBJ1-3	ASSPQGGGNTIY
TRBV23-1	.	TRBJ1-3	ASGDRGNTIY
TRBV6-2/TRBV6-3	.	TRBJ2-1	ASSSRLARGQF
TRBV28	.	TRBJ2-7	ASSPTSGRAYEQY
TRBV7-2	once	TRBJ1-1	ASSLMSVAGVTEAF
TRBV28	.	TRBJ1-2	ASSFPRTGVVGVYGYT
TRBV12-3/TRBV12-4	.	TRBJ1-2	ASSLGTGGYT
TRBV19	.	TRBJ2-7	ASSISGTGHEQY
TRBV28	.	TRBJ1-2	ASSFSRQGLGGYT
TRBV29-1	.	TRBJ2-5	SVEQVTQETQY
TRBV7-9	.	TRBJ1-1	ASSLRYGQSNTEAF
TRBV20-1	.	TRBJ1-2	SASPDRDGYT
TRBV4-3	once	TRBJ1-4	ASSQEPQHNEKLF
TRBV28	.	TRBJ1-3	ASSLGGNGNTIY
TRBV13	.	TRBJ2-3	ASSLGGWGQGTDTQY
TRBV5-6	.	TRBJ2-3	ASSPTVPSDTQY
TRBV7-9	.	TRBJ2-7	ASSPPGTGVHEQY
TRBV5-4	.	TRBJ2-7	ASSRDSYEQY
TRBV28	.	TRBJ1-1	ASRQQGTRTEAF
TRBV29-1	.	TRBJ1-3	SVPSVTGGNTIY
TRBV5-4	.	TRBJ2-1	ASSQTSGDNNEQF
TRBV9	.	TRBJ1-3	ASSVQGGSGNTIY
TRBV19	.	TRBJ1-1	ASREGGLGTEAF
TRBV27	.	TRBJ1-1	ASSSGGYSTEAF
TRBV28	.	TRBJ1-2	ASSLQIGTADIGYT
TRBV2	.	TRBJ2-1	ASSETSGRGYEQF
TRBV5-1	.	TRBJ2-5	ASSTDYQWETQY
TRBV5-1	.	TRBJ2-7	ASSLAAGGSSDEQY
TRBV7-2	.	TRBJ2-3	ASSLAAESDTQY
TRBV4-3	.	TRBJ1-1	ASSQDWDIGEAF
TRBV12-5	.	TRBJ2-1	ASGLPQDSGREINEQF
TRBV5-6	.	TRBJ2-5	ASSGISGGQETQY
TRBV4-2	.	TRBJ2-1	ASSQETSGYNEQF
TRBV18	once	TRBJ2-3	ASSPPIGGLSTDTQY
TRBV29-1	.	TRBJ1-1	SVDPGGGEAF
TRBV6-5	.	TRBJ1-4	ASRTGVSNEKLF
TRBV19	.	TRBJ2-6	ASSVGQGTSGANVLT
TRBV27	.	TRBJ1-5	ASSRQGSNQPQH
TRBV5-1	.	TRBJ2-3	ASSPGPTDTQY
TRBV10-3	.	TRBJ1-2	AIRTGTGVPPYGYT
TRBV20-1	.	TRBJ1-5	SASLSNQPQH
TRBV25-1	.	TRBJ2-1	ASSDWVEDEQF
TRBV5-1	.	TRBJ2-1	ASSLYTNNEQF
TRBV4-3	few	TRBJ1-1	ASSPQGGSTEAF